One and the same sample provided the 30 T cell receptor beta chains below, sequenced in a study of blood T cell repertoires in COVID-19. Data came from immunoSEQ multiplex PCR; TCRdb stores just in-frame clones and leaves some out. The table has 200,000 to 250,000 clones, 80% to 90% seen once. Specimen: PBMCs or T cells enriched from blood (not recorded which). The receptors were gathered from a woman aged 50 to 60 in a cohort exposed to, infected with or recovered from COVID-19 (not recorded which).

The chain couples TRBV18 to TRBJ1-1; no definite D call. V lost 1 base, J lost 7 bases, and 13 bases lay in between. Per the germline V gene, CDR1 is KGHSH and CDR2 is LQKENI. The CDR3 covers 14 residues. For the CDR3, the DNA is TGTGCCAGCTCACCACTCGCCCCCACGGGTGAAGCTTTCTTT. As protein: CASSPLAPTGEAFF.

This chain connects TRBV7-2 to TRBJ2-1; TRBD2 agrees at 8 bases. This CDR3 has 15 amino acids. The ends lost 5 bases at V and 3 bases at J; junction bases unmatched: 6. The germline V gene has CDR1 SGHTA and CDR2 FQGNSA. Written as DNA, the CDR3 is TGTGCCAGCAGCCCCAAAAGCGGGGGCTACAATGAGCAGTTCTTC. This encodes CASSPKSGGYNEQFF.

J is TRBJ2-1 and V is TRBV10-1, with D unclear. The CDR3 length is 17 residues. V was clipped by 2 bases and J by 8 bases, with 22 bases between them. CDR1 is WNHNN, CDR2 SYGVQD, per germline (reference sequence). CDR3 residues: CASSEPQRAPNLDEQFF. For the CDR3, the DNA is TGCGCCAGCAGTGAGCCCCAAAGAGCCCCTAACCTGGATGAGCAGTTCTTC.

The rearrangement links TRBV27 to TRBJ1-5, with D tentatively TRBD1 (6 bases). CDR3 size: 16 residues. The germline V gene has CDR1 MNHEY and CDR2 SMNVEV (reference sequence). V was clipped by 6 bases and J by 0 bases, with 15 bases between them. CDR3 sequence reads: CASRSDSLYSNQPQHF. In nucleotides, the CDR3 is TGTGCCAGCAGGTCGGACAGCCTATATAGCAATCAGCCCCAGCATTTT.

A few counts support this clone. The chain couples TRBV19 to TRBJ1-2, with D possibly matching TRBD1 (5 bases). The CDR3 sequence is 14 residues long. The germline V gene encodes CDR1 LNHDA and CDR2 SQIVND (reference sequence). V shed 1 base and J shed 3 bases, with 9 bases lying between them. CDR3 nucleotides: TGTGCCAGTAGTATAGTCCAGGGCTACTATGGCTACACCTTC. It yields the protein CASSIVQGYYGYTF.

The V call is TRBV7-2, the J call TRBJ1-5, with 7 bases aligning to TRBD1. CDR1 SGHTA and CDR2 FQGNSA come from the germline V gene. After removal of 2 bases from V and 2 bases from J, the junction contained 15 bases not matched to a gene. This CDR3 has 19 residues. CDR3 region: CASSLYGTPGTEGNQPQHF. CDR3 sequence (DNA): TGTGCCAGCAGCTTATATGGGACCCCCGGGACAGAGGGCAATCAGCCCCAGCATTTT.

The rearrangement joins TRBV11-2 to TRBJ2-5, with a possible D match to TRBD1 (6 bases). The germline gives CDR1 SGHAT, CDR2 FQNNGV. V lost 7 bases and J lost 1, with 10 bases in between. The CDR3 is 13 residues long. The CDR3 loop reads CASKRDTQETQYF. The CDR3 DNA reads as TGTGCCAGCAAAAGGGACACCCAAGAGACCCAGTACTTC.

Note on this clone: The sample carries other DNA sequences with the same CDR3. The chain links TRBV5-5 to TRBJ1-5; no firm D call. CDR1 and CDR2 (germline): SGHKS, YYEKEE (reference sequence). There are 13 residues in the CDR3. V lost 1 base and J lost 1, with 3 bases in between. The CDR3 DNA reads TGTGCCAGCAGCTTGCTGAGCAATCAGCCCCAGCATTTT. Amino acid sequence: CASSLLSNQPQHF.

V and J are TRBV14 and TRBJ2-7, with 11 bases identical to TRBD1. Germline CDR1 reads SGHDN; CDR2 reads FVKESK. The CDR3 has 17 amino acids. The J segment lost 2 bases and the V segment lost 4 bases, leaving 10 bases of the junction unmatched. The CDR3 spells CASSLRGTGGRTYEQYF. The CDR3 DNA reads as TGTGCCAGCAGCCTTCGAGGGACAGGGGGACGTACCTACGAGCAGTACTTC. Full variable domain (rest looked up from reference TRBV14 and TRBJ2-7): EAGVTQFPSHSVIEKGQTVTLRCDPISGHDNLYWYRRVMGKEIKFLLHFVKESKQDESGMPNNRFLAERTGGTYSTLKVQPAELEDSGVYFCASSLRGTGGRTYEQYFGPGTRLTVT.

J is TRBJ1-2 and V is TRBV4-2; the D is unclear. V was pared by 0 bases and J by 2 bases, with 13 bases between. The CDR3 is 16 residues long. The germline gives CDR1 LGHNA, CDR2 YNFKEQ. In nucleotides, the CDR3 is TGTGCCAGCAGCCAAGATGTCCGGGTGTCGAACTATGGCTACACCTTC. This encodes CASSQDVRVSNYGYTF.

V usage is TRBV6-5 and J usage is TRBJ1-1, with TRBD1 as a possible D gene (5 bases). Trimming stripped 7 bases from V and 3 bases from J, with 6 bases between. The CDR3 totals 11 residues. CDR1 is MNHEY and CDR2 is SVGAGI in the germline V gene. CDR3 residues: CASMGHTEAFF. In DNA, the CDR3 is TGTGCCAGCATGGGGCACACTGAAGCTTTCTTT.

This clone was seen just once. The chain uses TRBV30 and TRBJ1-2, with 10 bases aligning to TRBD1. Germline CDR1 and CDR2: GTSNPN and SVGIG (reference sequence). The CDR3 is made up of 14 amino acids. V gave up 7 bases and J gave up 7 bases; unmatched junction bases: 12. As DNA, the CDR3 is TGTGCCTACCCCCGACAGGGGGCCAGGGGTGGCTACACCTTC. This translates into CAYPRQGARGGYTF.

This chain connects TRBV2 to TRBJ1-2; 8 nucleotides match TRBD1. Germline CDR1 is SNHLY and CDR2 is FYNNEI. With 3 bases clipped from V and 8 bases from J, the junction kept 5 bases outside the gene matches. This CDR3 is built from 13 residues. DNA for the CDR3: TGTGCCAGCAGTGAGGACAGGGAATACGGCTACACCTTC. Translation: CASSEDREYGYTF. The whole variable domain, filled in from reference TRBV2 and TRBJ1-2, reads EPEVTQTPSHQVTQMGQEVILRCVPISNHLYFYWYRQILGQKVEFLVSFYNNEISEKSEIFDDQFSVERPDGSNFTLKIRSTKLEDSAMYFCASSEDREYGYTFGSGTRLTVV.

V gene TRBV25-1 combines with J gene TRBJ1-4; 8 nucleotides align to TRBD1. The V and J ends lost 2 bases and 8 bases, in that order; junction bases with no gene match: 7. Per germline, CDR1 MGHDK and CDR2 SYGVNS. There are 15 residues in the CDR3. CDR3 in DNA: TGTGCCAGCAGTGAAAGTCCAGGGGGCCAGGAAAAACTGTTTTTT. Its translation: CASSESPGGQEKLFF.

This clone has a handful of counts. The genes are TRBV4-2 and TRBJ2-7; 13 bases are a match to TRBD2. Trimming at V came to 0 bases and at J to 7 bases, leaving 3 bases not matched to a gene. The CDR3 spans 15 residues. Germline loops: CDR1 LGHNA, CDR2 YNFKEQ. The CDR3 nucleotides are TGTGCCAGCAGCCAAGAGGGACTAGCGGGGCGAGAGCAGTACTTC. This encodes CASSQEGLAGREQYF.

This clone showed up just once. The CDR3 sequence: CSVVEGGTEAFF. In DNA form, the CDR3 reads TGCAGCGTTGTTGAGGGAGGGACTGAAGCTTTCTTT. This chain links TRBV29-1 with TRBJ1-1; D is uncertain. The V end was cut by 4 bases, the J end by 5 bases, with 11 bases between. Germline CDR1 is SQVTM and CDR2 is ANQGSEA. The CDR3 covers 12 residues.

The chain is built from TRBV11-2 and TRBJ2-1, with D tentatively TRBD2 (6 bases). CDR3 length equals 12 residues. Trimming took 5 bases from V and 10 from J, leaving 12 bases between them. Germline CDR1 and CDR2: SGHAT and FQNNGV. Written as DNA, the CDR3 is TGTGCCAGCAGCCCCGGGGCGGGGGAGCAGTTCTTC. It is translated as CASSPGAGEQFF. Full variable domain (remainder filled in from reference TRBV11-2 and TRBJ2-1): EAGVAQSPRYKIIEKRQSVAFWCNPISGHATLYWYQQILGQGPKLLIQFQNNGVVDDSQLPKDRFSAERLKGVDSTLKIQPAKLEDSAVYLCASSPGAGEQFFGPGTRLTVL.

CDR3 bases: TGCGCCAGCAGCGACGCGGAAACGAGCTCCTATAATTCACCCCTCCACTTT. It yields the protein CASSDAETSSYNSPLHF. The chain links TRBV5-1 to TRBJ1-6; D gene unclear. CDR3 length: 17 residues. With 4 bases removed from V and 0 bases from J, the gap between germline ends came to 14 bases. Per germline, CDR1 SGHRS and CDR2 YFSETQ.

This clone has just a few counts. This chain's CDR3 is CASSVQGSGDGYTF. CDR3 nucleotide sequence: TGTGCCAGCAGTGTACAGGGCTCTGGGGATGGCTACACCTTC. This chain links TRBV2 with TRBJ1-2; the D gene is possibly TRBD1 (6 bases). The CDR3 totals 14 residues. The germline V gene encodes CDR1 SNHLY and CDR2 FYNNEI. Deletions cut 4 bases from V and 6 bases from J, with 15 bases between.

This chain links TRBV29-1 with TRBJ2-3; 9 bases are shared with TRBD2. Germline V gene data show CDR1 as SQVTM and CDR2 as ANQGSEA. Trimming cost V 6 bases and J 1 base; bases outside gene matches: 5. The CDR3 spans 14 residues. CDR3 region: CSVSAGGGTDTQYF. As DNA, the CDR3 is TGCAGCGTCTCAGCGGGGGGCGGCACAGATACGCAGTATTTT.

The V call is TRBV19, the J call TRBJ2-3; D call uncertain. V was pared by 9 bases and J by 6 bases, with 10 bases between. CDR1 and CDR2 (germline): LNHDA, SQIVND (reference sequence). This CDR3 is 11 amino acids long. The CDR3 DNA reads as TGTGCCAGCAAAAGGCGGGATACGCAGTATTTT. As protein: CASKRRDTQYF.

The V and J genes are TRBV7-3 and TRBJ1-1, with a possible D match to TRBD1 (5 bases). This CDR3 has 14 residues. The ends were cut back, 2 bases at V and 4 bases at J, with 11 bases in the middle. Germline values: CDR1 SGHTA, CDR2 FQGTGA. CDR3 in amino acids: CASSLQGQGTEAFF. CDR3 bases: TGTGCCAGCAGCTTACAGGGTCAGGGCACTGAAGCTTTCTTT. The full variable domain, its missing parts supplied by reference TRBV7-3 and TRBJ1-1, is GAGVSQTPSNKVTEKGKYVELRCDPISGHTALYWYRQSLGQGPEFLIYFQGTGAADDSGLPNDRFFAVRPEGSVSTLKIQRTERGDSAVYLCASSLQGQGTEAFFGQGTRLTVV.

The CDR3 spells CATSRDLAEETQYF. In DNA form, the CDR3 reads TGTGCCACCAGCAGAGATTTGGCCGAAGAGACCCAGTACTTC. V is TRBV15 and J is TRBJ2-5; D remains ambiguous. CDR3 length: 14 residues. Germline CDR1 is LNHNV and CDR2 is YYDKDF (reference sequence). V was pared by 0 bases and J by 3 bases, with 8 bases between. The full variable domain, its missing parts supplied by reference TRBV15 and TRBJ2-5, is DAMVIQNPRYQVTQFGKPVTLSCSQTLNHNVMYWYQQKSSQAPKLLFHYYDKDFNNEADTPDNFQSRRPNTSFCFLDIRSPGLGDTAMYLCATSRDLAEETQYFGPGTRLLVL.

The chain employs TRBV3-1 (or the pseudogene TRBV3-2) and TRBJ1-4, with 7 bases fitting TRBD1. CDR3 length equals 15 residues. Germline lookup yields CDR1 LGHDT and CDR2 YNNKEL (reference sequence). Unmatched junction bases numbered 5, after V lost 0 bases and J lost 7 bases. The CDR3 bases are TGTGCCAGCAGCCAAGAAGGGAGACAGGGTGAAAAACTGTTTTTT. Translation: CASSQEGRQGEKLFF.

In its sample, this clone was seen a few times. The rearrangement joins TRBV7-9 to TRBJ1-5, with 7 nucleotides matching TRBD1. Germline lookup yields CDR1 SEHNR and CDR2 FQNEAQ (reference sequence). This CDR3 has 15 amino acids. V shed 2 bases and J 5 bases; nucleotides not matched to a gene: 6. CDR3 residues: CASSLTGQGDQPQHF. The DNA of the CDR3 is TGTGCCAGCAGCTTAACCGGTCAGGGGGATCAGCCCCAGCATTTT.

The chain has TRBV6-1 and TRBJ2-1; a weak D match, TRBD2 (6 bases). The ends were cut back, 2 bases at V and 4 bases at J, with 27 bases in the middle. Germline V gives CDR1 MNHNS, CDR2 SASEGT. This CDR3 has 20 residues. CDR3 loop: CASSEKWEDVGEVTYNEQFF. The CDR3 bases are TGTGCCAGCAGTGAAAAATGGGAGGATGTAGGAGAGGTGACTTACAATGAGCAGTTCTTC.

The chain carries TRBV5-1 and TRBJ1-4; D unclear. Trimming left V 4 bases short and J 6 bases short, with 16 bases between. Germline values: CDR1 SGHRS, CDR2 YFSETQ. CDR3 length: 15 residues. CDR3 sequence: CASSPLGREDEKLFF. The CDR3 DNA reads TGCGCCAGCAGCCCCCTCGGCCGTGAGGATGAAAAACTGTTTTTT.

CDR3 amino acids: CASSLGRDVEAFF. The CDR3 DNA reads TGTGCCAGCAGCTTAGGGCGGGATGTTGAAGCTTTCTTT. V and J are TRBV7-2 and TRBJ1-1; D unresolved. The V gene lost 1 base and the J gene lost 7 bases, with 10 bases spanning the gap. The length of the CDR3 is 13 residues. CDR1 is SGHTA, CDR2 FQGNSA, per germline.

The gene calls are TRBV11-2 and TRBJ2-6; 7 bases align to TRBD1. V lost 5 bases to trimming and J lost 2 bases; unmatched junction nucleotides: 3. In germline, CDR1 is SGHAT, CDR2 FQNNGV. The CDR3 is 15 residues long. CDR3 residues: CASSDGTAGANVLTF. For the CDR3, the DNA is TGTGCCAGCAGCGATGGGACAGCTGGGGCCAACGTCCTGACTTTC.

This clone was seen a handful of times. The CDR3 DNA reads as TGTGCCAGCAGTGTGCTAGCGGGGGCCTACAATGAGCAGTTCTTC. Translated, it gives CASSVLAGAYNEQFF. V gene TRBV6-4 combines with J gene TRBJ2-1; 10 bases line up with TRBD2. The CDR3 has 15 amino acids. The trim removed 4 bases at V and 2 bases at J, leaving 2 bases unmatched. The germline CDR1 and CDR2 sequences are MRHNA and SNTAGT.